Below, 12 T cell receptor beta chains from the same sample are listed, as sequenced in a study of blood T cell repertoires in COVID-19. Profiling relied on immunoSEQ multiplex PCR, and the TCRdb table lists in-frame clones only, not all of them. Among some 160,000 clones listed, roughly nine tenths were seen once. Material: peripheral blood. The source is a woman in her seventies with acute or convalescent COVID-19.

This clone has only one observation. The chain links TRBV13 to TRBJ1-3; D gene ambiguous. The V gene's germline CDR1 is PRHDT and CDR2 FYEKMQ (reference sequence). Trimming cost V 1 base and J 0 bases, with 16 bases left between them. The CDR3 has 18 amino acids. The CDR3 DNA reads as TGTGCCAGCAGCTTAGCCGGCCGTGGACTGAGCTCTGGAAACACCATATATTTT. This encodes CASSLAGRGLSSGNTIYF.

The V and J genes are TRBV19 and TRBJ1-2; D gene unclear. V was clipped by 5 bases and J by 8 bases, with 15 bases between them. This CDR3 region has 13 residues. Germline CDR1 LNHDA, CDR2 SQIVND (reference sequence). Written as DNA, the CDR3 is TGTGCCAGTAGTGTCGACCCGGAGGGAGGCTACACCTTC. Amino acids: CASSVDPEGGYTF.

This clone is a singleton in its sample. This chain joins TRBV18 and TRBJ2-2; 10 nucleotides agree with TRBD1. CDR1 and CDR2 from the germline V gene are KGHSH and LQKENI. CDR3 size: 20 residues. The trim removed 2 bases at V and 5 bases at J, leaving 17 bases unmatched. CDR3 coding DNA: TGTGCCAGCTCACCATCCGCGACAGGGGGCGCGGGACTAGGGACCGGGGAGCTGTTTTTT. It specifies CASSPSATGGAGLGTGELFF.

The genes are TRBV24-1 and TRBJ2-2, with 7 bases lining up with TRBD1. The V and J ends lost 2 bases and 1 base, in that order; junction bases with no gene match: 3. From germline, CDR1 is KGHDR and CDR2 SFDVKD. The CDR3 covers 16 residues. Here the CDR3 reads CATSDWGQKNTGELFF. The CDR3 DNA is TGTGCCACCAGTGATTGGGGACAGAAGAACACCGGGGAGCTGTTTTTT.

The chain carries TRBV2 and TRBJ2-4; tentatively, D is TRBD2 (7 bases). V shed 2 bases and J shed 0 bases, with 14 bases lying between them. There are 17 residues in the CDR3. Germline V gene data show CDR1 as SNHLY and CDR2 as FYNNEI. The CDR3 region is CASSEWFGGLAKNIQYF. The CDR3 DNA reads TGTGCCAGCAGTGAATGGTTCGGGGGGCTAGCCAAAAACATTCAGTACTTC.

The V gene is TRBV6-1, the J gene TRBJ2-7; TRBD2 agrees at 7 bases. V shed 0 bases and J 0 bases; nucleotides not matched to a gene: 5. The CDR3 has 16 residues. From germline, CDR1 is MNHNS and CDR2 SASEGT. The chain's CDR3 is CASSEARRGSSYEQYF. CDR3 sequence (DNA): TGTGCCAGCAGTGAAGCGCGGCGGGGGAGCTCCTACGAGCAGTACTTC.

V gene TRBV11-2 combines with J gene TRBJ1-6; D perhaps matches TRBD1 (6 bases). CDR1 is SGHAT, CDR2 FQNNGV, per germline. V lost 5 bases and J lost 7, with 15 bases in between. This CDR3 region has 15 residues. Here the CDR3 DNA reads TGTGCCAGCAGCACCTTACAGGGTCAAAATTCACCCCTCCACTTT. Translating it yields CASSTLQGQNSPLHF.

V and J are TRBV3-1 (or the pseudogene TRBV3-2) and TRBJ2-3, with TRBD2 as a possible D gene (7 bases). The CDR3 covers 15 residues. Germline lookup yields CDR1 LGHDT and CDR2 YNNKEL (reference sequence). The V gene lost 4 bases and the J gene lost 5 bases, with 16 bases spanning the gap. The DNA for the CDR3 is TGTGCCAGCAGCCGGGGCGGGAGAGGGGGAGATACGCAGTATTTT. Protein product: CASSRGGRGGDTQYF.

The chain employs TRBV15 and TRBJ2-2, with 11 positions matching TRBD2. The V gene's germline CDR1 is LNHNV and CDR2 YYDKDF (reference sequence). The CDR3 contains 18 residues. With V trimmed by 5 bases and J by 4 bases, 12 bases remained unmatched. The CDR3 protein is CATSQAPIAGGFTGELFF. CDR3 sequence (DNA): TGTGCCACCAGCCAAGCCCCCATAGCGGGAGGGTTCACCGGGGAGCTGTTTTTT.

V is TRBV5-1 and J is TRBJ2-2, with 11 bases that match TRBD2. Germline V gene sequence: CDR1 SGHRS, CDR2 YFSETQ. The CDR3 has 15 residues. Trimming removed 3 bases from V and 4 bases from J; junction bases left unmatched: 2. The CDR3 sequence: CASSSGTSGTGELFF. DNA of the CDR3: TGCGCCAGCAGCTCCGGGACTAGCGGCACCGGGGAGCTGTTTTTT.

The chain employs TRBV10-2 and TRBJ1-6, with 9 bases aligning to TRBD1. V trimming: 6 bases; J trimming: 7 bases; junction bases outside the gene matches: 7. CDR1 is WSHSY, CDR2 SAAADI, per germline. The length of the CDR3 is 15 residues. CDR3 amino acids: CASRGTGGGNSPLHF. In DNA, the CDR3 is TGCGCCAGCAGAGGTACAGGGGGCGGAAATTCACCCCTCCACTTT.

V gene TRBV3-1 (or the pseudogene TRBV3-2) combines with J gene TRBJ1-1; D unclear. Trimming removed 6 bases from V and 5 bases from J, with 13 bases in between. Germline V lookup: CDR1 LGHDT, CDR2 YNNKEL (reference sequence). The CDR3 loop spans 13 amino acids. The CDR3 DNA is TGTGCCAGCAGTTACGATAGTGCAACTGAAGCTTTCTTT. Its protein product is CASSYDSATEAFF.